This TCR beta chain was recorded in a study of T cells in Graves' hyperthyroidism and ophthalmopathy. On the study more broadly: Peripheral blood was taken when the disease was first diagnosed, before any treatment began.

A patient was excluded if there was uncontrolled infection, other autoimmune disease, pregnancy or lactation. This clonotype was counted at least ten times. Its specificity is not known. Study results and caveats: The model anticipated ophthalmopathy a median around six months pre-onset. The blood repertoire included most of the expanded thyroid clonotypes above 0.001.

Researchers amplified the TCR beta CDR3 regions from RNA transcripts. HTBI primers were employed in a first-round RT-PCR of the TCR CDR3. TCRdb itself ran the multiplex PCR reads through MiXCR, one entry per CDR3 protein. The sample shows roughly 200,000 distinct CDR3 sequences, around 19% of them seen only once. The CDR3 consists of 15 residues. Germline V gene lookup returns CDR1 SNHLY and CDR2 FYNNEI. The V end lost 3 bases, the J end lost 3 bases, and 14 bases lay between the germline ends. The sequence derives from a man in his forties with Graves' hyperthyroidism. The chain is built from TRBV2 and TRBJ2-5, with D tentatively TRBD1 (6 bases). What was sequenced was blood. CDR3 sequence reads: CASSEQTGREETQYF. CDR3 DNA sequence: TGTGCCAGCAGTGAGCAAACAGGGAGAGAAGAGACCCAGTACTTC.